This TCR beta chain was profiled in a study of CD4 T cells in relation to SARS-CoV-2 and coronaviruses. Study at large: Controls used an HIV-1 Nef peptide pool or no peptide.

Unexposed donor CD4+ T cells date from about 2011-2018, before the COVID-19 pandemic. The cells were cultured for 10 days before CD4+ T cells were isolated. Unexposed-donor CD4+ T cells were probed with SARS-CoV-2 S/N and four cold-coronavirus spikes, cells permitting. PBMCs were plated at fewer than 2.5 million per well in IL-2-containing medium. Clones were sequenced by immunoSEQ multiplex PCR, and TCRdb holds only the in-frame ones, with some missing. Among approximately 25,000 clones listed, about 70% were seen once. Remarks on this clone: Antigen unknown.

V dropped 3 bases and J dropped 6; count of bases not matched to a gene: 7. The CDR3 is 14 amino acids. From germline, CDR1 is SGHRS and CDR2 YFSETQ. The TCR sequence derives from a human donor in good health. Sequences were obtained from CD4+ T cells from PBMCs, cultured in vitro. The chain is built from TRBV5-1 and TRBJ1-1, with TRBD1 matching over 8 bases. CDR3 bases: TGCGCCAGCAGCTGGACAGGGTACACGGCTGAAGCTTTCTTT. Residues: CASSWTGYTAEAFF.